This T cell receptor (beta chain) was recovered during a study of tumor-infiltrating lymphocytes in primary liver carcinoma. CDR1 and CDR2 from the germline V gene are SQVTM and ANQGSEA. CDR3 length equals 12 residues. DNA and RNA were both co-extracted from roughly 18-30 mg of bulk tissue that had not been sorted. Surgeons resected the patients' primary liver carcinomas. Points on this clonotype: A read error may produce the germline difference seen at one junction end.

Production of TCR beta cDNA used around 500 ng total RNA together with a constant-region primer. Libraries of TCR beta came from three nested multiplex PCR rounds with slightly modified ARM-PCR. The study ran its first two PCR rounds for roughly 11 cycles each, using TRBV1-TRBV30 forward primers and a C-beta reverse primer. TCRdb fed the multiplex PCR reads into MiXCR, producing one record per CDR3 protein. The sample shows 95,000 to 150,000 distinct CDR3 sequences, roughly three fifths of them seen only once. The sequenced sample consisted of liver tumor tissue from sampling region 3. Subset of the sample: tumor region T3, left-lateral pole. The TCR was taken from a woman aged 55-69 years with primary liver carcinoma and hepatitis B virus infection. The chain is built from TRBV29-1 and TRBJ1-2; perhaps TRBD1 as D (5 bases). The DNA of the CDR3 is TGCACCGTGTCCAGGGATAACTATAGCTACACCTTC. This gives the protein CTVSRDNYSYTF.